A single sample is the source of the 20 T cell receptor beta chains below, sequenced in a study of CD8+ T cells in alopecia areata. Sequencing used cDNA as its template, made by extracting RNA and reverse transcribing it. The data were produced by immunoSEQ multiplex PCR, yet TCRdb's version contains in-frame clones alone and is incomplete. The profile covers 220,000 or so clones, with about 60% appearing a single time and approximately 0.44% taken by the ten largest. This sample comprised CD4+ T cells sorted from blood, obtained at week 0. These receptors came from a human donor with alopecia areata.

This clone was recorded a few times. The chain recombines TRBV29-1 with TRBJ2-7, with 8 nucleotides matching TRBD1. CDR1 is SQVTM and CDR2 is ANQGSEA in the germline V gene. There are 14 residues in the CDR3. Germline trimming cut 3 bases from V and 1 base from J; bases unmatched to any gene: 5. CDR3 amino acids: CSVEAGGLSYEQYF. In DNA, the CDR3 is TGCAGCGTTGAGGCAGGGGGCTTGTCCTACGAGCAGTACTTC.

The J gene is TRBJ2-2, the V gene TRBV5-1, with D possibly being TRBD2 (5 bases). V lost 3 bases and J 3 bases, leaving 9 bases between the germline ends. Germline V CDR1 and CDR2: SGHRS, YFSETQ. This CDR3 spans 14 amino acids. CDR3 sequence: CASSSGSYTGELFF. DNA for the CDR3: TGCGCCAGCAGCTCGGGATCTTACACCGGGGAGCTGTTTTTT.

The CDR3 DNA reads TGTGCCTGGAGACAGGGCGTTGGGCTGTTTTTT. Translation: CAWRQGVGLFF. The genes are TRBV30 and TRBJ1-4; D might be TRBD1 (6 bases). The germline V gene has CDR1 GTSNPN and CDR2 SVGIG (reference sequence). The CDR3 is 11 residues long. Deletions cut 3 bases from V and 14 bases from J, with 13 bases between.

This clone was seen more than once but under ten times. V is TRBV10-3 and J is TRBJ2-7, with a possible D match to TRBD2 (7 bases). CDR1 and CDR2 from the germline V gene are ENHRY and SYGVKD. The CDR3 is 14 residues long. The V end was cut by 4 bases, the J end by 2 bases, with 12 bases between. The CDR3 region is CAISVGGAAYEQYF. CDR3 DNA: TGTGCCATCAGTGTAGGGGGGGCCGCCTACGAGCAGTACTTC.

Turning to this clone: Since a much larger clone is just one base distant, this may be a read error. The same CDR3 arises from other DNA sequences in this sample as well. The J gene is TRBJ2-3, the V gene TRBV11-2; D is unresolved. CDR1 SGHAT and CDR2 FQNNGV come from the germline V gene. The CDR3 runs 11 residues. Trimming took 1 base from V and 4 from J, leaving 0 bases between them. CDR3 residues: CASSLADTQYF. DNA for the CDR3: TGTGCCAGCAGCTTAGCAGATACGCAGTATTTT.

This chain links TRBV4-1 with TRBJ1-2; D is uncertain. The CDR3 has 14 residues. V gave up 0 bases and J gave up 8 bases, with 13 bases separating them. Germline-derived CDR1 and CDR2 are MGHRA and YSYEKL. The CDR3 region is CASSQDFLTGGYTF. CDR3 in DNA: TGCGCCAGCAGCCAAGATTTCTTGACCGGAGGCTACACCTTC.

The chain recombines TRBV7-2 with TRBJ2-7; no reliable D call. CDR1 and CDR2 from the germline V gene are SGHTA and FQGNSA. Trimming cost V 2 bases and J 3 bases, with 14 bases left between them. The CDR3 covers 15 residues. CDR3 coding DNA: TGTGCCAGCAGCTTATCCGCGACCATGGGCTACGAGCAGTACTTC. Protein product: CASSLSATMGYEQYF.

This rearrangement joins TRBV29-1 to TRBJ2-3; D may correspond to TRBD1 or TRBD2 (5 bases each). The V end lost 6 bases, the J end lost 4 bases, and 14 bases lay between the germline ends. The CDR3 is 13 residues long. Germline CDR1 and CDR2: SQVTM and ANQGSEA. DNA of the CDR3: TGCAGCGTCCATCCGGGGCTGGCAGATACGCAGTATTTT. Its protein is CSVHPGLADTQYF.

This clone has just a few counts. V usage is TRBV2 and J usage is TRBJ2-2; D is ambiguous. CDR1 is SNHLY and CDR2 is FYNNEI in the germline V gene. CDR3 length: 12 residues. Trimming removed 2 bases from V and 3 bases from J, with 1 base in between. Here the CDR3 reads CASSEHTGELFF. The CDR3, as DNA: TGTGCCAGCAGTGAACACACCGGGGAGCTGTTTTTT.

This clone showed up just a few times. The chain is built from TRBV7-9 and TRBJ2-1; D uncertain. Trimming removed 2 bases from V and 6 bases from J, with 17 bases in between. CDR3 length equals 16 residues. CDR1 and CDR2 from the germline V gene are SEHNR and FQNEAQ (reference sequence). The CDR3 coding sequence is TGTGCCAGCAGCTTAATGGGGATCCTTTCGACCAATGAGCAGTTCTTC. Encoded protein: CASSLMGILSTNEQFF. Combining the CDR3 with reference TRBV7-9 and TRBJ2-1 gives the whole variable domain DTGVSQNPRHKITKRGQNVTFRCDPISEHNRLYWYRQTLGQGPEFLTYFQNEAQLEKSRLLSDRFSAERPKGSFSTLEIQRTEQGDSAMYLCASSLMGILSTNEQFFGPGTRLTVL.

The V gene is TRBV29-1, the J gene TRBJ2-2, with TRBD2 as a possible D gene (5 bases). In germline, CDR1 is SQVTM, CDR2 ANQGSEA. The V end was cut by 3 bases, the J end by 0 bases, with 17 bases between. CDR3 length: 17 amino acids. CDR3 DNA sequence: TGCAGCGTTGAGCTCCCCGGGAACTACGCGAACACCGGGGAGCTGTTTTTT. This codes for CSVELPGNYANTGELFF.

This clone has just a few counts. The chain has TRBV7-2 and TRBJ1-1, with D hard to call. The CDR3 contains 13 residues. CDR1 and CDR2 (germline): SGHTA, FQGNSA. The ends were cut back, 1 base at V and 3 bases at J, with 6 bases in the middle. This CDR3 is CASSLVRDTEAFF. The DNA of the CDR3 is TGTGCCAGCAGCTTAGTTCGGGACACTGAAGCTTTCTTT. The complete variable domain, with remaining parts taken from reference TRBV7-2 and TRBJ1-1, reads GAGVSQSPSNKVTEKGKDVELRCDPISGHTALYWYRQSLGQGLEFLIYFQGNSAPDKSGLPSDRFSAERTGGSVSTLTIQRTQQEDSAVYLCASSLVRDTEAFFGQGTRLTVV.

The V gene is TRBV7-9, the J gene TRBJ2-3; D assignment may be TRBD1 or TRBD2 (5 bases each). This CDR3 spans 17 amino acids. The V gene lost 4 bases and the J gene lost 5 bases, with 22 bases spanning the gap. CDR1 is SEHNR, CDR2 FQNEAQ, per germline (reference sequence). The CDR3 DNA follows: TGTGCCAGCAGCTCACGGAAAGGGGACCGGGCCCAAGATACGCAGTATTTT. This codes for CASSSRKGDRAQDTQYF.

The CDR3 region has the DNA TGTGCCAGTAGTATGCTTCCCTCATCACCGACGGGTACGCAGTATTTT. As protein: CASSMLPSSPTGTQYF. This chain joins TRBV19 and TRBJ2-3, with D unclear. V lost 3 bases to trimming and J lost 8 bases, with 21 bases between them. This CDR3 comprises 16 residues. CDR1 and CDR2 from the germline V gene are LNHDA and SQIVND (reference sequence).

The V call is TRBV18, the J call TRBJ2-1, with 12 nucleotides matching TRBD2. The germline V gene encodes CDR1 KGHSH and CDR2 LQKENI. This CDR3 has 14 residues. V lost 6 bases to trimming and J lost 6 bases; unmatched junction nucleotides: 3. The CDR3 bases are TGTGCCAGCTCGCCTAGCGGGAGGGCCAATGAGCAGTTCTTC. Amino acid sequence: CASSPSGRANEQFF.

The genes are TRBV5-1 and TRBJ2-3; TRBD2 agrees at 15 bases. The germline V gene has CDR1 SGHRS and CDR2 YFSETQ. The CDR3 length is 16 residues. The ends lost 5 bases at V and 4 bases at J; junction bases unmatched: 5. CDR3 in amino acids: CASRRGLAGGPDTQYF. DNA for the CDR3: TGCGCCAGCAGACGGGGACTAGCGGGAGGCCCAGATACGCAGTATTTT.

The chain is built from TRBV5-1 and TRBJ2-7; the D gene is possibly TRBD2 (6 bases). CDR1 is SGHRS and CDR2 is YFSETQ in the germline V gene. This CDR3 has 15 residues. The V end lost 6 bases, the J end lost 4 bases, and 20 bases lay between the germline ends. CDR3 protein: CASKRDSRSDYEQYF. CDR3 DNA sequence: TGCGCCAGCAAAAGGGACTCAAGAAGCGATTACGAGCAGTACTTC. The full variable domain, its missing parts supplied by reference TRBV5-1 and TRBJ2-7, is KAGVTQTPRYLIKTRGQQVTLSCSPISGHRSVSWYQQTPGQGLQFLFEYFSETQRNKGNFPGRFSGRQFSNSRSEMNVSTLELGDSALYLCASKRDSRSDYEQYFGPGTRLTVT.

This chain joins TRBV29-1 and TRBJ2-3; D is perhaps TRBD2 (5 bases). The V end lost 6 bases, the J end lost 2 bases, and 9 bases lay between the germline ends. This CDR3 comprises 12 residues. The germline gives CDR1 SQVTM, CDR2 ANQGSEA. CDR3 region: CSVPGLTDTQYF. CDR3 DNA sequence: TGCAGCGTCCCAGGACTCACAGATACGCAGTATTTT.

The CDR3 sequence is CSVAEDGPGQPQHF. The CDR3 DNA sequence: TGCAGCGTCGCCGAGGACGGCCCCGGACAGCCCCAGCATTTT. V gene TRBV29-1 combines with J gene TRBJ1-5; D unresolved. Trimming left V 6 bases short and J 7 bases short, with 19 bases between. The germline CDR1 and CDR2 sequences are SQVTM and ANQGSEA. The CDR3 runs to 14 residues.

The gene calls are TRBV6-1 and TRBJ2-7, with a tentative D call TRBD1 (5 bases). CDR1 is MNHNS, CDR2 SASEGT, per germline. CDR3 length: 15 residues. V was shortened by 7 bases and J by 2 bases, with 18 bases between the two germline ends. The CDR3 bases are TGTGCCAGCACCAGAGAAGGACATCTCACCTACGAGCAGTACTTC. Protein sequence: CASTREGHLTYEQYF.